Listed here is a single T cell receptor beta chain. The antigen remains undetermined. Unique molecular identifiers featured in each of the TCR beta cDNA libraries. Researchers reported some 500,000 cDNA molecules coming from approximately 0.95 to 9.8 million T cells. TCRdb re-derived calls from the PCR reads in MiXCR, one entry per CDR3 protein. The sample lists 650,000 to 900,000 distinct CDR3 sequences; around 45% were seen once. This sample is drawn from a study of post-analysis software for immune sequencing data. Study background: Multiple sclerosis in the patients followed relapsing-remitting, secondary progressive and progressive-relapsing courses. The study's findings and limits: In multiple sclerosis, normalized Chao1 diversity was significantly below that of controls. Roughly 5 TRBV segments, TRBV5-6, TRBV5-1 and TRBV20-1 among them, were found more frequent in patients than controls. Batch-matched samples strongly co-clustered by F measure.

Trimming cost V 10 bases and J 7 bases; bases outside gene matches: 10. Germline values: CDR1 SGHTA, CDR2 FQGNSA. The CDR3 covers 14 residues. What was sequenced was blood. The clonotype originates from a girl aged 5-17 years with multiple sclerosis. The V gene is TRBV7-2, the J gene TRBJ2-7; 13 bases agree with TRBD2. The CDR3 DNA sequence: TGTGCCACCAAGACTAGCGGGAGGTCTGGGGAGCAGTACTTC. Translation: CATKTSGRSGEQYF.